These 9 T cell receptor beta chains came from one sample sequenced in a study of shared clonotypes between healthy human individuals (TCRdb year 2020). Preparation of the library involved the immunoSEQ multiplex PCR assay. TCRdb carries this immuneACCESS record with in-frame sequences only. Its versions omit some clonotypes, under half of them owing to an unresolved V gene in the studies checked, with the rest unexplained. The sample contains over a million clones, 98% of them found a single time. The ten largest clones add up to approximately 0.44% of the sample. The specimen was naive CD4+ T cells sorted from blood. The sample's cell subset or site label, decoded: CD45RA+ positively selected. These receptors originate from a man aged 30 to 45 in good health.

The chain joins TRBV5-1 to TRBJ2-5, with D unclear. This CDR3 is 18 amino acids long. V was clipped by 0 bases and J by 2 bases, with 20 bases between them. Germline V CDR1 and CDR2: SGHRS, YFSETQ. DNA for the CDR3: TGCGCCAGCAGCTTGGGCCCGCGGTCAGGATTAATGCAAGAGACCCAGTACTTC. Protein sequence: CASSLGPRSGLMQETQYF.

This clone was recorded once. The chain couples TRBV2 to TRBJ2-5, with TRBD2 as a possible D gene (6 bases). The CDR3 totals 11 residues. V was pared by 5 bases and J by 14 bases, with 15 bases between. Germline assignment: CDR1 SNHLY and CDR2 FYNNEI. The CDR3 here is CASSRLSGCYF. The CDR3 region has the DNA TGTGCCAGCAGTCGACTTAGCGGCTGTTACTTC.

In DNA form, the CDR3 reads TGTGCCAGCAGCTCCCCCCGATTAGCGGGAGGAAACGGCGAGACCCAGTACTTC. Translating gives CASSSPRLAGGNGETQYF. The chain couples TRBV11-2 to TRBJ2-5; 10 bases line up with TRBD2. J gave up 5 bases and V 4 bases, and 16 bases lay outside the gene matches. CDR1 is SGHAT and CDR2 is FQNNGV in the germline V gene. There are 18 residues in the CDR3.

The chain uses TRBV4-3 and TRBJ2-7; D not certain. The V gene lost 4 bases and the J gene lost 5 bases, with 3 bases spanning the gap. The CDR3 has 10 amino acids. Germline values: CDR1 LGHNA, CDR2 YSLEER. The CDR3 loop is CASSPDEQYF. Here the CDR3 DNA reads TGCGCCAGCAGCCCTGACGAGCAGTACTTC.

This clone was picked up a small number of times. The chain uses TRBV30 and TRBJ1-5; the D is unclear. CDR1 and CDR2 (germline): GTSNPN, SVGIG (reference sequence). Trimming pared 3 bases from V and 3 bases from J, leaving 12 bases between. This CDR3 spans 14 amino acids. The CDR3 bases are TGTGCCTGGAGGGGCCGGACTCCCAATCAGCCCCAGCATTTT. Its protein product is CAWRGRTPNQPQHF. Full variable domain (rest looked up from reference TRBV30 and TRBJ1-5): SQTIHQWPATLVQPVGSPLSLECTVEGTSNPNLYWYRQAAGRGLQLLFYSVGIGQISSEVPQNLSASRPQDRQFILSSKKLLLSDSGFYLCAWRGRTPNQPQHFGDGTRLSIL.

The chain uses TRBV6-5 and TRBJ1-2; tentative D call: TRBD1 (5 bases). The CDR3 covers 11 residues. The V end lost 5 bases, the J end lost 7 bases, and 8 bases lay between the germline ends. Germline V gives CDR1 MNHEY, CDR2 SVGAGI. The CDR3 sequence: CASSGGGGYTF. The CDR3 DNA reads as TGTGCCAGCAGTGGCGGGGGTGGCTACACCTTC.

The rearrangement uses TRBV5-1 and TRBJ2-1, with 9 bases matching TRBD1. CDR1 is SGHRS, CDR2 YFSETQ, per germline. The V gene end was trimmed by 4 bases and the J gene end by 6 bases; junction bases not matched to a gene: 11. The CDR3 length is 16 residues. The CDR3 DNA follows: TGCGCCAGCAGCCACTCCCGACAGGGGGTCCGCAATGAGCAGTTCTTC. Amino acid sequence: CASSHSRQGVRNEQFF.

The CDR3 region is CASSPGQGHNEQFF. The CDR3 nucleotides read TGTGCCAGCAGCCCAGGACAGGGGCACAATGAGCAGTTCTTC. The rearrangement links TRBV9 to TRBJ2-1, with 9 nucleotides matching TRBD1. The CDR3 covers 14 residues. V lost 4 bases to trimming and J lost 5 bases; unmatched junction nucleotides: 4. CDR1 and CDR2 (germline): SGDLS, YYNGEE.

This clone showed up just once. The V and J genes are TRBV19 and TRBJ1-2; D perhaps matches TRBD1 (6 bases). This CDR3 is built from 16 residues. The germline gives CDR1 LNHDA, CDR2 SQIVND (reference sequence). V was cut by 7 bases and J by 7 bases, with 25 bases left in between. The CDR3 region has the DNA TGTGCCAGTAATCCTTGGGGGCCGGGGACATCGTCTGGCTACACCTTC. Its translation is CASNPWGPGTSSGYTF.